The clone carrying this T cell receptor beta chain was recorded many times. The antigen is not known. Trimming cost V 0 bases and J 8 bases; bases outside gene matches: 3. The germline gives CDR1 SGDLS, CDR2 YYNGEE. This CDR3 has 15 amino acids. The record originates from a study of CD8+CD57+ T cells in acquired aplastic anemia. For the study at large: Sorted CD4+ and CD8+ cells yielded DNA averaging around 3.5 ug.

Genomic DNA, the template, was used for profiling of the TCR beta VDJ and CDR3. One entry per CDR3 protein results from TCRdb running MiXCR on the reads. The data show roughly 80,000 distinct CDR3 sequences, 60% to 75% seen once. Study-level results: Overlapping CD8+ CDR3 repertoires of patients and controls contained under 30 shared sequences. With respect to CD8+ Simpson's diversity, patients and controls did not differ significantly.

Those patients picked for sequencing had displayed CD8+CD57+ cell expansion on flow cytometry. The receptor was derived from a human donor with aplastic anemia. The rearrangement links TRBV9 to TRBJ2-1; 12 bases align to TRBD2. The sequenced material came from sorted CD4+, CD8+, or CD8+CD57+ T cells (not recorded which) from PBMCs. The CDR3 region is CASSVGLAGDYEQFF. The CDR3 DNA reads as TGTGCCAGCAGCGTAGGACTAGCGGGAGACTATGAGCAGTTCTTC.